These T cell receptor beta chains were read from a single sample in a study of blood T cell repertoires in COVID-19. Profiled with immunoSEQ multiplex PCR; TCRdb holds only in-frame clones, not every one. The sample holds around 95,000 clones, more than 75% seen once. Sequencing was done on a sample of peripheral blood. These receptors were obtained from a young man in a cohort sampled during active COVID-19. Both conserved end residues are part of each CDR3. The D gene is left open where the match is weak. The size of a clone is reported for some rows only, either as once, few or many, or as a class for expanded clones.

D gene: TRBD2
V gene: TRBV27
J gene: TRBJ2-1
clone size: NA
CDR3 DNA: TGTGCCAGCAGTTTCGGAGCGGGGGAGTACAATGAGCAGTTCTTC
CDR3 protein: CASSFGAGEYNEQFF

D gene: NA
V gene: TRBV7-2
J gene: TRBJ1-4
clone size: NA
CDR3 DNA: TGTGCCAGCAGCCCCCGACAGGCTGATAATGAAAAACTGTTTTTT
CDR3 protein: CASSPRQADNEKLFF

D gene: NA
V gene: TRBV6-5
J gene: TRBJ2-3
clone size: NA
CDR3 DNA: TGTGCCAGCAGGGAGGGGACTGCCGGCGATACGCAGTATTTT
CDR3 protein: CASREGTAGDTQYF

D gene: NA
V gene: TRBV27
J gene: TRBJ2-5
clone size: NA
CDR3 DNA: TGTGCCAGCAGTCGGACAGGCGGGGTAGAAGAGACCCAGTACTTC
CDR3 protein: CASSRTGGVEETQYF

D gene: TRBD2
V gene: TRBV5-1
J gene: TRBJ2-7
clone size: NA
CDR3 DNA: TGCGCCAGCAGCTTAGGCCCCAGCGGGGGGCCCCTCTCCTACGAGCAGTACTTC
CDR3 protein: CASSLGPSGGPLSYEQYF

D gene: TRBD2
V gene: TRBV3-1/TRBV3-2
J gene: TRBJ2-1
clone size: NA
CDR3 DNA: TGTGCCAGCAGCCAAGTTGCGGGGGGTGTCGAATTCTTC
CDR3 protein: CASSQVAGGVEFF

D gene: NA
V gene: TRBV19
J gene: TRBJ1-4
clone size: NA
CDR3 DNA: TGTGCCAGCGGACTCATGGAGGCTAATGAAAAACTGTTTTTT
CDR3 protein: CASGLMEANEKLFF

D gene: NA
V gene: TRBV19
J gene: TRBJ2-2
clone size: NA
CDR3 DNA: TGTGCAGTTAGATCGACCGGGGAGCTGTTTTTT
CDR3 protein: CAVRSTGELFF

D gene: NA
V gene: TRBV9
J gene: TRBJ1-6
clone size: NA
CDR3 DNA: TGTGCCAGCAGCGCGGGGAACCCAAGCTCCTATAATTCACCCCTCCACTTT
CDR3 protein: CASSAGNPSSYNSPLHF

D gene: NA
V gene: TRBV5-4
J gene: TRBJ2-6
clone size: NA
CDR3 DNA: TGTGCCAGCAGCTACAGGGTGCCTGGGGCCAACGTCCTGACTTTC
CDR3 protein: CASSYRVPGANVLTF

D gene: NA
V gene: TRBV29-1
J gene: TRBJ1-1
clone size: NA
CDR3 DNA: TGCAGCGTTGGGCCTGGGGGGACTGAAGCTTTCTTT
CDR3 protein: CSVGPGGTEAFF

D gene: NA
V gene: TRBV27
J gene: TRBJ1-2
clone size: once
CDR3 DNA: TGTGCCAGCAGATCTACAGGGACTAGCTATGGCTACACCTTC
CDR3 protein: CASRSTGTSYGYTF

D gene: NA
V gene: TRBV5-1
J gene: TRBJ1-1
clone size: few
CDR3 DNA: TGCGCCAGCAGACCCGGGAGTACAGACACTGAAGCTTTCTTT
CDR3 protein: CASRPGSTDTEAFF

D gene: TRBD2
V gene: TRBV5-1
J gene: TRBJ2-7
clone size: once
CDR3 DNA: TGCGCCAGCAGCTTGGGGACTAGCGGGGGCGACGAGCAGTACTTC
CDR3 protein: CASSLGTSGGDEQYF

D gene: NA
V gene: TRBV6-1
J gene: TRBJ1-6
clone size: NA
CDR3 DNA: TGTGCCAGCAGTGAATCGGCGGGGTCCTATAATTCACCCCTCCACTTT
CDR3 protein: CASSESAGSYNSPLHF

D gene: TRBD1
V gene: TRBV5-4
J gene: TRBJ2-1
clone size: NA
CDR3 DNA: TGTGCCAGCAGACCTGGACAGGAGACCTACAATGAGCAGTTCTTC
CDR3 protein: CASRPGQETYNEQFF

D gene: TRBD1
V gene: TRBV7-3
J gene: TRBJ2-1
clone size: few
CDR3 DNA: TGTGCCAGCAGCCAAGGACAGGGGGCGCCCCGGGAGCAGTTCTTC
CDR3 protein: CASSQGQGAPREQFF

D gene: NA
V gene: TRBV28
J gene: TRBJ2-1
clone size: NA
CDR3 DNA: TGTGCCACCACCTTTAAGGGGAACAATGAGCAGTTCTTC
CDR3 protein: CATTFKGNNEQFF

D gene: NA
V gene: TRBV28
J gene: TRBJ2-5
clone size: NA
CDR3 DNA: TGTGCCAGCAGTTTGGTTGGCCAGCAAGAGACCCAGTACTTC
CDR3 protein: CASSLVGQQETQYF

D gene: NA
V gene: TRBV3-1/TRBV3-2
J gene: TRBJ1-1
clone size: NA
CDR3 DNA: TGTGCCAGCAGCCTCCTAGACAGAAAAGCTTTCTTT
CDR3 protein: CASSLLDRKAFF

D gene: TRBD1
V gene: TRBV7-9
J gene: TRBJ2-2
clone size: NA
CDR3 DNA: TGTGCCAGCGGCGACAGGGGCGGAAACACCGGGGAGCTGTTTTTT
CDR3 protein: CASGDRGGNTGELFF

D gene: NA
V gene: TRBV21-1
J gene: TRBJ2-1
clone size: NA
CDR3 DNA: TGTGCCAGCAGCCAGGAAAGCGGGGGGGCCTACAATGAGCAGTTCTTC
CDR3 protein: CASSQESGGAYNEQFF

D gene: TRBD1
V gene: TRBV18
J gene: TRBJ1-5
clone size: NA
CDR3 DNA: TGTGCCAGCTCACCACCGACAGGGGTTCAGCCCCAGCATTTT
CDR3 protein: CASSPPTGVQPQHF

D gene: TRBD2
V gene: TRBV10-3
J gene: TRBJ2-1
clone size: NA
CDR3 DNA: TGTGCCATCAGTACCCGGGGGGGCCTTTCCTACAATGAGCAGTTCTTC
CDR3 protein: CAISTRGGLSYNEQFF

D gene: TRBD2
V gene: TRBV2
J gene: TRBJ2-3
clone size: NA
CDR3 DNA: TGTGCCAGCAGCCCGGGACTAGTGACAGATACGCAGTATTTT
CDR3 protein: CASSPGLVTDTQYF

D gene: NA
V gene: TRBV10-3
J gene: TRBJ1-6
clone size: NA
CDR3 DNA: TGTGCCACTGGGGAGGGAAATTCACCCCTCCACTTT
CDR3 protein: CATGEGNSPLHF

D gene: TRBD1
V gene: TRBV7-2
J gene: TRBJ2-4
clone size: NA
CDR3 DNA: TGTGCCAGCAGCGGAACACAGGGGGAACTAGCCAAAAACATTCAGTACTTC
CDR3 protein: CASSGTQGELAKNIQYF